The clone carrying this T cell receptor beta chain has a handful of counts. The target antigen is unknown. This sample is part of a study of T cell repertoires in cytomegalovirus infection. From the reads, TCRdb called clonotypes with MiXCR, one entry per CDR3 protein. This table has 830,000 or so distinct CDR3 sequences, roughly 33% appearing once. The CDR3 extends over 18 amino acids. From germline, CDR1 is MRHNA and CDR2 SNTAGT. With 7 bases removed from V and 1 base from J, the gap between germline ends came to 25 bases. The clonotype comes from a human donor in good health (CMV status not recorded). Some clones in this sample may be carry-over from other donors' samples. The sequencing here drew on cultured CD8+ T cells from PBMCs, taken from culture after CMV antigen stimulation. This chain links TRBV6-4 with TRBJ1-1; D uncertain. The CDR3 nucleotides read TGTGCCAGCAATCTGTTTGGGTTTCGGGGTAAGCGGAACACTGAAGCTTTCTTT. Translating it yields CASNLFGFRGKRNTEAFF.